Listed here are 5 T cell receptor beta chains from one sample, sequenced in a study of a mutant IDH1 vaccine in newly diagnosed glioma. The repertoire was sequenced with immunoSEQ multiplex PCR; TCRdb's copy has only in-frame clones and lacks some. Of about 34,000 clones in the sample, more than 75% were seen once. The antigens these receptors bind are not known. Time point defined: week 47, end of study. Mutant IDH1 20-mer peptide, at 300 ug, made up each vaccine dose, with topical imiquimod. Sequencing used PBMCs, obtained from a glioma patient whose treatment included an IDH1 peptide vaccine. Every receptor here comes from a woman in her twenties or thirties with glioma.

This clone was picked up a small number of times. The chain combines TRBV4-1 with TRBJ1-1, with no clear D. V was clipped by 6 bases and J by 3 bases, with 5 bases between them. CDR1 is MGHRA, CDR2 YSYEKL, per germline. The CDR3 totals 11 residues. The CDR3 protein is CASRRDTEAFF. The CDR3 DNA sequence: TGCGCCAGCAGGAGGGACACTGAAGCTTTCTTT.

The chain uses TRBV27 and TRBJ1-1; D remains ambiguous. The germline V gene encodes CDR1 MNHEY and CDR2 SMNVEV (reference sequence). The ends were cut back, 5 bases at V and 3 bases at J, with 13 bases in the middle. The CDR3 runs 14 residues. The CDR3 DNA reads as TGTGCCAGCAGTCCACCGAGCCCTCACACTGAAGCTTTCTTT. Its protein product is CASSPPSPHTEAFF.

V gene TRBV5-5 combines with J gene TRBJ2-7, with 7 bases that match TRBD1. This CDR3 comprises 15 residues. V lost 0 bases to trimming and J lost 4 bases; unmatched junction nucleotides: 7. Per germline, CDR1 SGHKS and CDR2 YYEKEE (reference sequence). The CDR3 sequence is CASSLAPGGGYEQYF. DNA of the CDR3: TGTGCCAGCAGCTTGGCACCAGGGGGTGGTTACGAGCAGTACTTC.

The V and J genes are TRBV30 and TRBJ1-2; maybe TRBD1 (6 bases). The CDR3 extends over 12 amino acids. V was trimmed by 7 bases and J by 2 bases, leaving 11 bases between them. Germline loops: CDR1 GTSNPN, CDR2 SVGIG (reference sequence). The CDR3 here is CASSRGNYGYTF. CDR3 sequence (DNA): TGTGCCTCATCCAGGGGAAACTATGGCTACACCTTC.

This chain joins TRBV6-1 and TRBJ1-6; no clear D. The V gene lost 0 bases and the J gene lost 7 bases, with 7 bases spanning the gap. Germline assignment: CDR1 MNHNS and CDR2 SASEGT. The CDR3 length is 14 residues. The CDR3 bases are TGTGCCAGCAGTGAAGCGTCGAGGAATTCACCCCTCCACTTT. Its protein is CASSEASRNSPLHF.